The clone carrying this T cell receptor (beta chain) was observed many times. It was with unique molecular identifiers that the TCRbeta library was prepared. MiXCR, applied by TCRdb to the PCR reads, yields one record per CDR3 protein. This sample has 250,000 to 300,000 distinct CDR3 sequences; 11% occur once, and the top ten carry about 25%. This record belongs to a study of T-cell reconstitution after alpha-beta-depleted transplantation in children. The germline gives CDR1 LNHNV, CDR2 YYDKDF (reference sequence). The CDR3 is made up of 16 amino acids. V shed 1 base and J shed 0 bases, with 11 bases lying between them.

The material sequenced was peripheral blood, taken 180 days after TCRalphabeta/CD19-depleted stem cell transplant. The TCR originated in a male patient between 2 and 9 years old who had a stem cell transplant for chronic granulomatous disease, so the T cells may come from the graft donor. The chain couples TRBV15 to TRBJ2-3; either TRBD1 or TRBD2 may supply D (5 bases each). The CDR3, as DNA: TGTGCCACCAGCAGAGCCGGGGCACTTAGCACAGATACGCAGTATTTT. This gives the protein CATSRAGALSTDTQYF. The variable domain in full, with the rest retrieved from reference TRBV15 and TRBJ2-3, is DAMVIQNPRYQVTQFGKPVTLSCSQTLNHNVMYWYQQKSSQAPKLLFHYYDKDFNNEADTPDNFQSRRPNTSFCFLDIRSPGLGDTAMYLCATSRAGALSTDTQYFGPGTRLTVL.